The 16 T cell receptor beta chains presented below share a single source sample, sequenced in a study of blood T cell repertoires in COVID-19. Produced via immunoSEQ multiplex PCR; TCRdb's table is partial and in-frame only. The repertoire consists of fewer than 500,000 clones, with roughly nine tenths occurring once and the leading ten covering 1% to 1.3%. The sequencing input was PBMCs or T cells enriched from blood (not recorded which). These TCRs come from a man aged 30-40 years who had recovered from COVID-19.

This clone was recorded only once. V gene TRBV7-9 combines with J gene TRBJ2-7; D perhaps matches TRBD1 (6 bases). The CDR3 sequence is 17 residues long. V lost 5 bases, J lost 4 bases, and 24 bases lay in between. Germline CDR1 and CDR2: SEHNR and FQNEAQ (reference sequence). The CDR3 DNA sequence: TGTGCCAGCAGCCCGAGTAAGGGGGAGTTAGGCAGGTACGAGCAGTACTTC. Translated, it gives CASSPSKGELGRYEQYF.

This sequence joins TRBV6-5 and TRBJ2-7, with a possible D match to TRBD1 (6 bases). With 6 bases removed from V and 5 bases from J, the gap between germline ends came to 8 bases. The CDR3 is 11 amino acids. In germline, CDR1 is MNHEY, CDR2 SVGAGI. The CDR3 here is CASSQGNEQYF. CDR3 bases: TGTGCCAGCAGCCAGGGGAACGAGCAGTACTTC.

In DNA form, the CDR3 reads TGCGCCAGCAGCTCACAATCACCTACGCAGTATTTT. Encoded protein: CASSSQSPTQYF. The chain employs TRBV5-1 and TRBJ2-3; no clear D gene. Germline CDR1 is SGHRS and CDR2 is YFSETQ. Trimming took 3 bases from V and 8 from J, leaving 10 bases between them. This CDR3 has 12 amino acids.

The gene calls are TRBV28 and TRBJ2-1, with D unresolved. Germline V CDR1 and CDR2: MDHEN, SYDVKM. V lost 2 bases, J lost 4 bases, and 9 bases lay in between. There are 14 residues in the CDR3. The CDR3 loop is CASSLRAPYNEQFF. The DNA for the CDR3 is TGTGCCAGCAGTTTACGAGCACCTTACAATGAGCAGTTCTTC.

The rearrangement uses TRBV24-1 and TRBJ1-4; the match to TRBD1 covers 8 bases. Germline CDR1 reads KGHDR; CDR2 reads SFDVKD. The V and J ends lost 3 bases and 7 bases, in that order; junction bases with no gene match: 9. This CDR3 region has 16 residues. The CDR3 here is CATSDTRTGTGEKLFF. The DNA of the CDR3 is TGTGCCACCAGTGATACCCGGACAGGGACGGGTGAAAAACTGTTTTTT.

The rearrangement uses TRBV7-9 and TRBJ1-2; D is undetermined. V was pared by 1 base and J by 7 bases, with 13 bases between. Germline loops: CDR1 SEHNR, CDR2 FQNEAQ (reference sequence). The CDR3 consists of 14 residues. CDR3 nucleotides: TGTGCCAGCAGCTTAGGACCGGGCGGGTTTGGCTACACCTTC. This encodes CASSLGPGGFGYTF.

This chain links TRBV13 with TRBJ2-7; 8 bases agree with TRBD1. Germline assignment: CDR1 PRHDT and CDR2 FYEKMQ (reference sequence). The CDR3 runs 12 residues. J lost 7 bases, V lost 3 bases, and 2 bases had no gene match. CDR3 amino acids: CASSLNRGEQYF. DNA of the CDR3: TGTGCCAGCAGCTTGAACAGGGGGGAGCAGTACTTC.

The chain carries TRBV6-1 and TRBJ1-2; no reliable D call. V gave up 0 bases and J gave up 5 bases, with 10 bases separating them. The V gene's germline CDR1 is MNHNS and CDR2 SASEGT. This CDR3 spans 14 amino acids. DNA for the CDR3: TGTGCCAGCAGTGAAGCTATGAGGGATTATGGCTACACCTTC. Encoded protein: CASSEAMRDYGYTF.

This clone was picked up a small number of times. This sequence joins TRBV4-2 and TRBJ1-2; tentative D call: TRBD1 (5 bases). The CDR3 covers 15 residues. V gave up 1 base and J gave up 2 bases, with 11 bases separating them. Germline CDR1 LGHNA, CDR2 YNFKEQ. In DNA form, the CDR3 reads TGTGCCAGCAGCCAAGCAGGTCAGGGAAACTATGGCTACACCTTC. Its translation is CASSQAGQGNYGYTF.

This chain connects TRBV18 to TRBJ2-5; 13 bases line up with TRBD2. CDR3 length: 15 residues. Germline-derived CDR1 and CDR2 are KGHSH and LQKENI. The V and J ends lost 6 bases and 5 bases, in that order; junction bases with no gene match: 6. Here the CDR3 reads CASSRTSGSIETQYF. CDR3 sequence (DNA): TGTGCCAGCTCGCGGACTAGCGGGAGTATTGAGACCCAGTACTTC.

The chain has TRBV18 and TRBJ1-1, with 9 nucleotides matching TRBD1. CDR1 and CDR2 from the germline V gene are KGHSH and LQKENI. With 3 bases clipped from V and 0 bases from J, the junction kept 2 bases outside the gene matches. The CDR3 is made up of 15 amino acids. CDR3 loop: CASSPDRGVNTEAFF. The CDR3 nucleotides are TGTGCCAGCTCACCCGACAGGGGGGTGAACACTGAAGCTTTCTTT.

The CDR3 bases are TGTGCCAGCAGGGAGGGTCAGCCCCAGCATTTT. Translation gives CASREGQPQHF. The chain employs TRBV2 and TRBJ1-5; D uncertain. The length of the CDR3 is 11 residues. Deletions cut 6 bases from V and 6 bases from J, with 6 bases between. Germline assignment: CDR1 SNHLY and CDR2 FYNNEI. The full variable domain, in which reference TRBV2 and TRBJ1-5 provide the parts outside the CDR3, is EPEVTQTPSHQVTQMGQEVILRCVPISNHLYFYWYRQILGQKVEFLVSFYNNEISEKSEIFDDQFSVERPDGSNFTLKIRSTKLEDSAMYFCASREGQPQHFGDGTRLSIL.

CDR3 nucleotide sequence: TGTGCCAGCAGGCGGGGACTAGCGGGAAATGAAGAGACCCAGTACTTC. Protein sequence: CASRRGLAGNEETQYF. The rearrangement uses TRBV2 and TRBJ2-5; 13 positions agree with TRBD2. This CDR3 spans 16 amino acids. Germline CDR1 and CDR2: SNHLY and FYNNEI. With 6 bases clipped from V and 3 bases from J, the junction kept 7 bases outside the gene matches.

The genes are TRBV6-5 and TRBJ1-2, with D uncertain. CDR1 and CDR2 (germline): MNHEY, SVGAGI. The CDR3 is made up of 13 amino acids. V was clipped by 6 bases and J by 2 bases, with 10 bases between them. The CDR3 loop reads CASRVDLNYGYTF. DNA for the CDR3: TGTGCCAGCAGAGTGGACTTAAACTATGGCTACACCTTC.

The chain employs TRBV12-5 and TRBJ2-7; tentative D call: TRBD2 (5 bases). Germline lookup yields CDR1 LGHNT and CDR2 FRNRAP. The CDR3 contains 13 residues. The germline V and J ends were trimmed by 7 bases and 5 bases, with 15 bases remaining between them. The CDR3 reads CASASGSRNEQYF. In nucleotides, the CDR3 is TGTGCTAGTGCGAGCGGTTCTCGGAACGAGCAGTACTTC.

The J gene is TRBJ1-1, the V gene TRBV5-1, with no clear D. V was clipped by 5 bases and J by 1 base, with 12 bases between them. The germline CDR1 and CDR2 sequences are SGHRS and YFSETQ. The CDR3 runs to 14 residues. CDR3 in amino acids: CASRRTQSNTEAFF. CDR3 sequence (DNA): TGCGCCAGCAGAAGAACACAGTCGAACACTGAAGCTTTCTTT.